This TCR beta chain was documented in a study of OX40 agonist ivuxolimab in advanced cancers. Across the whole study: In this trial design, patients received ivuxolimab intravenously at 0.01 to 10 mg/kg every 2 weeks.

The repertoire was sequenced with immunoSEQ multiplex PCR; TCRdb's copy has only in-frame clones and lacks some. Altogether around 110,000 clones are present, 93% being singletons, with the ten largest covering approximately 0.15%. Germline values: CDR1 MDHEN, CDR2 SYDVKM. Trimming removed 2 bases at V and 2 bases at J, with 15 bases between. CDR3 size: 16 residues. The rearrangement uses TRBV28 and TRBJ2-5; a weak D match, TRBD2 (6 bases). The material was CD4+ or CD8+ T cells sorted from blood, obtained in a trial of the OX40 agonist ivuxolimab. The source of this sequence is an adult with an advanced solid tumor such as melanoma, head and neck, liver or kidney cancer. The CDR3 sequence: CASSLRIGGIQETQYF. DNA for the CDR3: TGTGCCAGCAGTTTACGCATCGGGGGTATACAAGAGACCCAGTACTTC.